Each of the 8 T cell receptor beta chains below was sequenced from the same sample in a study of T cell repertoires in ileal Crohn's disease. Clones were read by immunoSEQ multiplex PCR, and TCRdb kept only the in-frame ones, dropping some. The sample consists of thousands of clones, approximately 96% of them appearing once. Input material: ileal tissue. Every receptor here comes from an adult with Crohn's disease.

This clone has just one count. The chain uses TRBV2 and TRBJ1-2; 7 bases align to TRBD1. The J segment lost 3 bases and the V segment lost 7 bases, leaving 5 bases of the junction unmatched. This CDR3 spans 13 amino acids. Germline loops: CDR1 SNHLY, CDR2 FYNNEI. The CDR3 DNA reads as TGTGCCAGCACCCGAGACAGGGACTATGGCTACACCTTC. It specifies CASTRDRDYGYTF.

The gene calls are TRBV14 and TRBJ1-1; D is unclear. The V gene's germline CDR1 is SGHDN and CDR2 FVKESK. The length of the CDR3 is 13 residues. The germline V and J ends were trimmed by 2 bases and 3 bases, with 7 bases remaining between them. The CDR3 sequence: CASSQSRDTEAFF. CDR3 DNA sequence: TGTGCCAGCAGCCAATCCCGGGACACTGAAGCTTTCTTT.

This chain links TRBV7-9 with TRBJ1-2; 7 nucleotides match TRBD1. This CDR3 spans 14 amino acids. The V gene end was trimmed by 5 bases and the J gene end by 8 bases; junction bases not matched to a gene: 11. Germline CDR1 and CDR2: SEHNR and FQNEAQ (reference sequence). CDR3 residues: CASSPSRGENGYTF. In DNA, the CDR3 is TGTGCCAGCAGCCCGAGCAGGGGGGAGAACGGCTACACCTTC.

The genes are TRBV2 and TRBJ2-7; tentatively, D is TRBD1 (5 bases). The CDR3 sequence is 13 residues long. Germline CDR1 SNHLY, CDR2 FYNNEI. V gave up 4 bases and J gave up 1 base, with 8 bases separating them. CDR3 DNA: TGTGCCAGCAGTGTGCAGGGTTCCTACGAGCAGTACTTC. This encodes CASSVQGSYEQYF. Full variable domain (remainder filled in from reference TRBV2 and TRBJ2-7): EPEVTQTPSHQVTQMGQEVILRCVPISNHLYFYWYRQILGQKVEFLVSFYNNEISEKSEIFDDQFSVERPDGSNFTLKIRSTKLEDSAMYFCASSVQGSYEQYFGPGTRLTVT.

The J gene is TRBJ1-1, the V gene TRBV6-6; D unclear. The V end was cut by 3 bases, the J end by 4 bases, with 9 bases between. CDR3 length: 13 amino acids. Germline assignment: CDR1 MNHNY and CDR2 SVGAGI (reference sequence). Here the CDR3 reads CASSYGESTEAFF. Written as DNA, the CDR3 is TGTGCCAGCAGTTATGGGGAGAGCACTGAAGCTTTCTTT.

This clone was observed once. The chain has TRBV7-9 and TRBJ1-2; 7 bases fit TRBD1. The V segment lost 0 bases and the J segment 6 bases; nucleotides outside the gene matches: 4. This CDR3 comprises 14 residues. From germline, CDR1 is SEHNR and CDR2 FQNEAQ (reference sequence). CDR3 residues: CASSLATGPHGYTF. The CDR3 DNA follows: TGTGCCAGCAGCTTAGCGACAGGGCCCCATGGCTACACCTTC.

Note on this clone: Sequence at one end of the junction differs from germline and may be a read error. The gene calls are TRBV19 and TRBJ2-3, with 14 bases fitting TRBD2. CDR3 size: 14 residues. Germline V gene lookup returns CDR1 LNHDA and CDR2 SQIVND (reference sequence). The CDR3 nucleotides read TGTGCCAGTAGCATCAGGGGGACTAGCGGGGGCCTGGGTTTT. Its translation is CASSIRGTSGGLGF.

This chain links TRBV7-2 with TRBJ1-1; D is possibly TRBD1 (5 bases). Germline V gene sequence: CDR1 SGHTA, CDR2 FQGNSA. Trimming cost V 5 bases and J 5 bases, with 15 bases left between them. There are 14 residues in the CDR3. DNA of the CDR3: TGTGCCAGCAGCCGGGGCCAGGGAGGGACTGAAGCTTTCTTT. Residues: CASSRGQGGTEAFF.